One and the same sample provided the 18 T cell receptor beta chains below, sequenced in a study of blood T cell repertoires in COVID-19. The assay was immunoSEQ multiplex PCR, and TCRdb's table has in-frame clones only and misses some. Seen here are tens of thousands of clones, roughly 89% observed once, and the top ten hold 20% to 25%. Sequenced material: peripheral blood. The receptors were sampled from a man between 50 and 59 years old with active COVID-19.

V gene TRBV15 combines with J gene TRBJ1-1; D is uncertain. The ends were cut back, 0 bases at V and 6 bases at J, with 8 bases in the middle. The CDR3 is 13 amino acids. Germline CDR1 and CDR2: LNHNV and YYDKDF (reference sequence). The CDR3 DNA reads as TGTGCCACCAGCAGAGATACTAGACCTGAAGCTTTCTTT. Its translation is CATSRDTRPEAFF.

The chain is built from TRBV9 and TRBJ2-3, with 10 bases lining up with TRBD2. The CDR3 spans 17 residues. The junction had 9 bases not matched to a gene; V was cut back by 3 bases and J by 2 bases. Germline assignment: CDR1 SGDLS and CDR2 YYNGEE. CDR3 bases: TGTGCCAGCAGCGATTCTCGGACTAGCGGACTCACAGATACGCAGTATTTT. It specifies CASSDSRTSGLTDTQYF.

This clone came up once. Other DNA sequences of this sample code for an identical CDR3. The chain has TRBV6-1 and TRBJ2-1; D uncertain. CDR1 and CDR2 (germline): MNHNS, SASEGT. The CDR3 is made up of 15 amino acids. The V gene lost 2 bases and the J gene lost 0 bases, with 8 bases spanning the gap. As DNA, the CDR3 is TGTGCCAGCAGTGAATTGGCTGTCTCCTACAATGAGCAGTTCTTC. This codes for CASSELAVSYNEQFF.

The rearrangement links TRBV27 to TRBJ1-5; D call uncertain. This CDR3 is built from 14 residues. Trimming stripped 4 bases from V and 2 bases from J, with 9 bases between. CDR1 MNHEY and CDR2 SMNVEV come from the germline V gene (reference sequence). CDR3 nucleotide sequence: TGTGCCAGCAGTTATTCCGGGGGCAATCAGCCCCAGCATTTT. Protein: CASSYSGGNQPQHF.

Note on this clone: The same CDR3 also results from other DNA sequences found in this sample. This chain joins TRBV11-2 and TRBJ2-3; tentative D call: TRBD1 (6 bases). This CDR3 has 15 residues. With 1 base removed from V and 1 base from J, the gap between germline ends came to 9 bases. Per germline, CDR1 SGHAT and CDR2 FQNNGV. CDR3 residues: CASSLVGGGTDTQYF. Here the CDR3 DNA reads TGTGCCAGCAGCTTAGTTGGGGGCGGCACAGATACGCAGTATTTT.

This clone was observed a few times. The J gene is TRBJ2-7, the V gene TRBV7-5; the DNA was not used to check the table's D call, TRBD2. TRBV7-5 is reported as a pseudogene. The CDR3 contains 17 residues. CDR3 in amino acids: CATWPGLAGDWPYEQYF. Here the CDR3 DNA reads TGTGCCACCTGGCCGGGACTAGCGGGAGATTGGCCCTACGAGCAGTACTTC.

V is TRBV7-2 and J is TRBJ2-6; maybe TRBD2 (5 bases). Per germline, CDR1 SGHTA and CDR2 FQGNSA. Trimming took 7 bases from V and 2 from J, leaving 9 bases between them. This CDR3 has 14 residues. The CDR3 here is CASTRDTGANVLTF. CDR3 nucleotide sequence: TGTGCCAGCACTCGGGATACTGGGGCCAACGTCCTGACTTTC.

This clone was seen just once. This rearrangement joins TRBV25-1 to TRBJ2-7; 7 bases align to TRBD1. Germline-derived CDR1 and CDR2 are MGHDK and SYGVNS. The CDR3 runs to 16 residues. V was clipped by 4 bases and J by 1 base; unmatched bases: 10. The CDR3 DNA reads as TGTGCCAGCAGTGCCCGGGACAGTTGGGGGTCCTACGAGCAGTACTTC. Its translation is CASSARDSWGSYEQYF.

The V call is TRBV27, the J call TRBJ2-5; 10 bases line up with TRBD2. V lost 4 bases, J lost 2 bases, and 10 bases stayed unmatched. There are 17 residues in the CDR3. Per germline, CDR1 MNHEY and CDR2 SMNVEV (reference sequence). CDR3 nucleotides: TGTGCCAGCAGTTCTCAAATAGCGGGAGGACTACAAGAGACCCAGTACTTC. The encoded protein is CASSSQIAGGLQETQYF.

The chain is built from TRBV29-1 and TRBJ2-5, with a weak D call TRBD2 (5 bases). Germline-derived CDR1 and CDR2 are SQVTM and ANQGSEA. CDR3 length: 14 amino acids. The V end lost 0 bases, the J end lost 1 base, and 9 bases lay between the germline ends. The CDR3 loop reads CSVEDRSGQETQYF. CDR3 in DNA: TGCAGCGTTGAAGATCGGAGCGGCCAAGAGACCCAGTACTTC.

This chain joins TRBV5-1 and TRBJ1-1; TRBD1 might be the D (5 bases). The V and J ends lost 4 bases and 4 bases respectively, with 14 bases between them. Germline CDR1 SGHRS, CDR2 YFSETQ. The CDR3 is made up of 14 amino acids. The CDR3 here is CASSPQDSGTEAFF. CDR3 nucleotide sequence: TGCGCCAGCAGCCCACAGGATTCCGGCACTGAAGCTTTCTTT.

The rearrangement joins TRBV28 to TRBJ1-3; D remains unclear. V gave up 4 bases and J gave up 4 bases, with 17 bases separating them. Germline assignment: CDR1 MDHEN and CDR2 SYDVKM. The CDR3 totals 16 residues. The CDR3 DNA reads TGTGCCAGCAGTTCTGGCATACAGCTAAGAGGAAACACCATATATTTT. It translates to CASSSGIQLRGNTIYF.

The chain uses TRBV15 and TRBJ2-1, with TRBD2 as a possible D gene (6 bases). This CDR3 contains 16 residues. Germline CDR1 reads LNHNV; CDR2 reads YYDKDF (reference sequence). V was shortened by 1 base and J by 8 bases, with 18 bases between the two germline ends. The CDR3 DNA sequence: TGTGCCACCAGCAGAGTTGGAGGGTTAGGGGTCGATGAGCAGTTCTTC. This codes for CATSRVGGLGVDEQFF. The variable domain in full, with the rest retrieved from reference TRBV15 and TRBJ2-1, is DAMVIQNPRYQVTQFGKPVTLSCSQTLNHNVMYWYQQKSSQAPKLLFHYYDKDFNNEADTPDNFQSRRPNTSFCFLDIRSPGLGDTAMYLCATSRVGGLGVDEQFFGPGTRLTVL.

V gene TRBV29-1 combines with J gene TRBJ2-7; 11 bases map to TRBD1. This CDR3 spans 14 amino acids. With V trimmed by 4 bases and J by 4 bases, 6 bases remained unmatched. Germline V CDR1 and CDR2: SQVTM, ANQGSEA. The CDR3 nucleotides read TGCAGCGTTGCCCGGGACAGGGGGTGGTACGAGCAGTACTTC. Translated, it gives CSVARDRGWYEQYF.

This clone was recorded once. The chain uses TRBV7-3 and TRBJ2-1; the match to TRBD1 covers 11 bases. The V gene end was trimmed by 5 bases and the J gene end by 2 bases; junction bases not matched to a gene: 5. The CDR3 extends over 16 amino acids. The germline V gene has CDR1 SGHTA and CDR2 FQGTGA. This CDR3 is CASSPPGQGAYNEQFF. The CDR3 nucleotides are TGTGCCAGCAGCCCCCCGGGACAGGGGGCCTACAATGAGCAGTTCTTC.

The chain recombines TRBV2 with TRBJ2-7; the D gene is possibly TRBD2 (6 bases). Trimming removed 6 bases at V and 0 bases at J, with 18 bases between. The CDR3 spans 16 residues. CDR1 and CDR2 from the germline V gene are SNHLY and FYNNEI. DNA of the CDR3: TGTGCCAGCAGGGCGCCTCCGGGACTGGGCTCCTACGAGCAGTACTTC. This encodes CASRAPPGLGSYEQYF.

The chain joins TRBV28 to TRBJ2-7; 8 nucleotides agree with TRBD1. The trim removed 8 bases at V and 6 bases at J, leaving 6 bases unmatched. Germline CDR1 MDHEN, CDR2 SYDVKM. This CDR3 comprises 12 residues. CDR3 nucleotide sequence: TGTGCCAGCTGGACAACAGGGGGCGAGCAGTACTTC. Its protein is CASWTTGGEQYF.

This sequence joins TRBV6-2 or TRBV6-3 and TRBJ1-1; maybe TRBD1 (6 bases). This CDR3 region has 16 residues. CDR1 and CDR2 from the germline V gene are MNHEY and SVGEGT. Trimming took off 4 bases at V and 1 base at J, with 16 bases between the two ends. Here the CDR3 reads CASSSLFGGANTEAFF. The CDR3 coding sequence is TGTGCCAGCAGTTCCCTTTTTGGGGGCGCGAACACTGAAGCTTTCTTT.